These 8 T cell receptor beta chains share one sample of origin, sequenced in a study of T-cell memory formation after mild COVID-19. TCRdb fed the 5' RACE reads into MiXCR, producing one record per CDR3 protein. Counted here are 430,000 or so distinct CDR3 sequences, approximately 23% occurring once; the ten biggest clones make up under 15%. Sequenced sample: PBMCs or a T cell subset sorted from them (not recorded which). The source of these receptors is an adult woman who had mild COVID-19 (a few samples of this study predate the infection). Cell type and time point are not known.

This clonotype showed up just a few times. The CDR3 loop is CASSFSGRASDTQYF. The CDR3 region has the DNA TGTGCCAGCAGCTTTAGCGGGAGGGCCTCAGATACGCAGTATTTT. The chain uses TRBV11-2 and TRBJ2-3; TRBD2 matches 11 bases. Germline V gene lookup returns CDR1 SGHAT and CDR2 FQNNGV. This CDR3 is 15 amino acids long. J was trimmed by 4 bases and V by 3 bases; bases with no gene match: 3.

The chain joins TRBV5-1 to TRBJ1-1; maybe TRBD1 (5 bases). Germline V gene sequence: CDR1 SGHRS, CDR2 YFSETQ. The CDR3 sequence is 16 residues long. The V end lost 0 bases, the J end lost 6 bases, and 18 bases lay between the germline ends. CDR3 nucleotides: TGCGCCAGCAGCTTGGCCGCGCAGGGAGAGCGGGCTGAAGCTTTCTTT. It specifies CASSLAAQGERAEAFF.

The V call is TRBV20-1, the J call TRBJ1-5; 7 positions agree with TRBD1. The CDR3 extends over 15 amino acids. CDR1 DFQATT and CDR2 SNEGSKA come from the germline V gene (reference sequence). V gave up 5 bases and J gave up 4 bases; unmatched junction bases: 11. This chain's CDR3 is CSAHAPGQLNQPQHF. For the CDR3, the DNA is TGCAGTGCTCATGCACCGGGACAGCTAAATCAGCCCCAGCATTTT.

This clonotype has more than one count but fewer than ten. The V and J genes are TRBV5-5 and TRBJ2-2; unclear D gene. CDR3 size: 16 residues. V lost 0 bases to trimming and J lost 5 bases, with 14 bases between them. The germline gives CDR1 SGHKS, CDR2 YYEKEE (reference sequence). The chain's CDR3 is CASSLGINARTGELFF. The CDR3 DNA sequence: TGTGCCAGCAGCTTGGGTATCAACGCGAGGACCGGGGAGCTGTTTTTT.

There are a few counts of this clonotype. The chain joins TRBV20-1 to TRBJ2-7; D uncertain. Germline lookup yields CDR1 DFQATT and CDR2 SNEGSKA (reference sequence). The CDR3 has 18 amino acids. V was cut by 1 base and J by 2 bases, with 24 bases left in between. CDR3 DNA: TGCAGTGCTAGAGGAGAAGTGGTAGCTTCCCTGGTCACCTACGAGCAGTACTTC. The encoded protein is CSARGEVVASLVTYEQYF.

The V call is TRBV7-2, the J call TRBJ2-7; a weak D match, TRBD1 (6 bases). Trimming left V 5 bases short and J 3 bases short, with 14 bases between. The germline V gene encodes CDR1 SGHTA and CDR2 FQGNSA. There are 14 residues in the CDR3. Here the CDR3 DNA reads TGTGCCAGCAGCCGAGAACAGGGAAACTACGAGCAGTACTTC. As protein: CASSREQGNYEQYF.

In its sample, this clonotype was seen a few times. V gene TRBV10-3 combines with J gene TRBJ2-5; TRBD2 aligns across 8 bases. After removal of 3 bases from V and 2 bases from J, the junction contained 5 bases not matched to a gene. There are 15 residues in the CDR3. Germline V gives CDR1 ENHRY, CDR2 SYGVKD. CDR3 loop: CAISDLVAGQETQYF. CDR3 DNA sequence: TGTGCCATCAGTGATCTGGTAGCGGGACAAGAGACCCAGTACTTC.

This clonotype was observed a handful of times. CDR3 protein: CASSLGQGALTNTIYF. The CDR3 DNA sequence: TGTGCCAGCAGCTTAGGTCAGGGGGCGCTGACTAACACCATATATTTT. The genes are TRBV13 and TRBJ1-3; the match to TRBD1 covers 8 bases. Germline CDR1 PRHDT, CDR2 FYEKMQ (reference sequence). V dropped 0 bases and J dropped 7; count of bases not matched to a gene: 8. The CDR3 is made up of 16 amino acids.